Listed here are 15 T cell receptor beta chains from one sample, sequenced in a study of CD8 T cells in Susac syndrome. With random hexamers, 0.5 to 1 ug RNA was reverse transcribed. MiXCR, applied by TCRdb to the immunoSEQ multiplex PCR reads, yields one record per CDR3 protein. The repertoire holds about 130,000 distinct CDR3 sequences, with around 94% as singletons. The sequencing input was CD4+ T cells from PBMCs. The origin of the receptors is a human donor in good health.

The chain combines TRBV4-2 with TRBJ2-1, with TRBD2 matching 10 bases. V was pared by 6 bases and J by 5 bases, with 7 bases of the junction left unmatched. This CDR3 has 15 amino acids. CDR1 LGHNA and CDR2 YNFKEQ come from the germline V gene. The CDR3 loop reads CASSDGLAVNNEQFF. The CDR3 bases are TGTGCCAGCAGTGACGGACTAGCGGTAAACAATGAGCAGTTCTTC.

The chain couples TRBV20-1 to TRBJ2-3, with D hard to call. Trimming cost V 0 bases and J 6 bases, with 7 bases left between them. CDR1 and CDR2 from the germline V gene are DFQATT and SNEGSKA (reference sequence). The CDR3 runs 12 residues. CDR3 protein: CSARDRMDTQYF. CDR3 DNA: TGCAGTGCTAGAGATCGGATGGATACGCAGTATTTT.

CDR3 sequence: CAITIGQGTDTQYF. The DNA of the CDR3 is TGTGCCATCACTATAGGACAGGGCACAGATACGCAGTATTTT. The chain joins TRBV10-3 to TRBJ2-3; 7 bases agree with TRBD1. This CDR3 region has 14 residues. The germline gives CDR1 ENHRY, CDR2 SYGVKD. V was clipped by 7 bases and J by 1 base; unmatched bases: 5.

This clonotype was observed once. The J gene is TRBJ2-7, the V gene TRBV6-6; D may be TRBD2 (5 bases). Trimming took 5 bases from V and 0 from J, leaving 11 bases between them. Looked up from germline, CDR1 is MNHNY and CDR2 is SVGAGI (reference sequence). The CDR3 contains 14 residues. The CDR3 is CASSQPGYSYEQYF. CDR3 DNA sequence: TGTGCCAGCAGTCAGCCGGGATACTCCTACGAGCAGTACTTC.

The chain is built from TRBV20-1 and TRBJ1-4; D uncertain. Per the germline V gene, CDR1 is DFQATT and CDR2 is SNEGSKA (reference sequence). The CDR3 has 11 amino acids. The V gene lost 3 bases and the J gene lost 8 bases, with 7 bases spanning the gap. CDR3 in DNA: TGCAGTGCTAGTCCTGGCGAAAAACTGTTTTTT. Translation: CSASPGEKLFF.

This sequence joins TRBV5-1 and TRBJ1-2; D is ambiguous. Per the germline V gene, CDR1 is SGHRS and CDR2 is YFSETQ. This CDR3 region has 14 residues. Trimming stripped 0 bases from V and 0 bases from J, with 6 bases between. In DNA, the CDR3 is TGCGCCAGCAGCTTGGACAGCTCTAACTATGGCTACACCTTC. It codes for CASSLDSSNYGYTF.

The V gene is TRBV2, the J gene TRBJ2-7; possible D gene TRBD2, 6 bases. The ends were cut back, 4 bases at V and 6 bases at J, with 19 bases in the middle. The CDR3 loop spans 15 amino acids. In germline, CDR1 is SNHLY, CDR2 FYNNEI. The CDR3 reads CASSVLPAGYGEQYF. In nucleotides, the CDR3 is TGTGCCAGCAGTGTCCTCCCAGCGGGTTATGGCGAGCAGTACTTC.

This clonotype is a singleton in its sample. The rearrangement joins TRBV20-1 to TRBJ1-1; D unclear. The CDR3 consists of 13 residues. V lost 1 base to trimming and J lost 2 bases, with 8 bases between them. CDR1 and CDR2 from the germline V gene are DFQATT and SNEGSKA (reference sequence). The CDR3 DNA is TGCAGTGCTAGAGGCTGGGTTAACACTGAAGCTTTCTTT. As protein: CSARGWVNTEAFF.

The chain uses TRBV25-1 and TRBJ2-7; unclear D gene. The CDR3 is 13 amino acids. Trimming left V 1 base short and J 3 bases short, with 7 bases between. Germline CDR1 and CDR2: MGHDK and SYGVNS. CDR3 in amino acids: CASSESGGYEQYF. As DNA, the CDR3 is TGTGCCAGCAGTGAATCCGGTGGCTACGAGCAGTACTTC.

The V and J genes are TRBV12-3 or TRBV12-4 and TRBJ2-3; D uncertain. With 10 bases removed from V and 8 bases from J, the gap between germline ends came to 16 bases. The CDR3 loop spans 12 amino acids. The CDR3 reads CATSLVQATQYF. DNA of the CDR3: TGTGCCACCTCATTAGTGCAGGCTACGCAGTATTTT.

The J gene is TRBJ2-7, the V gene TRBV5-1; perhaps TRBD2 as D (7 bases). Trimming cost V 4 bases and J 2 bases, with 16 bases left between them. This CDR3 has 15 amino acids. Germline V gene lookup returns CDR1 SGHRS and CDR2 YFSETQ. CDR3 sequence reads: CASSPGGGRTYEQYF. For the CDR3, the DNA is TGCGCCAGCAGCCCTGGGGGGGGCCGAACCTACGAGCAGTACTTC.

The CDR3 region has the DNA TGTGCCTGGAGTGTGTTGAACACTGAAGCTTTCTTT. Translation gives CAWSVLNTEAFF. The V call is TRBV30, the J call TRBJ1-1; D unresolved. Trimming took off 0 bases at V and 0 bases at J, with 2 bases between the two ends. Germline loops: CDR1 GTSNPN, CDR2 SVGIG (reference sequence). This CDR3 contains 12 residues.

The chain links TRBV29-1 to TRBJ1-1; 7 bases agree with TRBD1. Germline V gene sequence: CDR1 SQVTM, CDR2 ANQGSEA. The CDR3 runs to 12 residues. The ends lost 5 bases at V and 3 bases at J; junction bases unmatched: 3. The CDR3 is CSVRQGDTEAFF. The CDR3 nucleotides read TGCAGCGTTCGGCAGGGGGACACTGAAGCTTTCTTT.

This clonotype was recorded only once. The DNA of the CDR3 is TGTGCCAGCAGTTCGACAGGGACCGCCGGGGAGCTGTTTTTT. It translates to CASSSTGTAGELFF. V usage is TRBV6-6 and J usage is TRBJ2-2; TRBD1 matches at 7 bases. CDR3 length: 14 residues. Losses at the gene ends were 4 bases for V and 6 bases for J; bases not matched to a gene: 5. Germline V gene sequence: CDR1 MNHNY, CDR2 SVGAGI (reference sequence).

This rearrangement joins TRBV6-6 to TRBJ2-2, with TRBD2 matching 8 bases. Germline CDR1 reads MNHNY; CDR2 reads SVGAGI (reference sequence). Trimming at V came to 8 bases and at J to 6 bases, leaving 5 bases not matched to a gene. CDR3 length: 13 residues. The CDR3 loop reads CASSERESGELFF. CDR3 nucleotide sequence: TGTGCCAGCTCCGAGCGGGAGTCCGGGGAGCTGTTTTTT.